This T cell receptor (beta chain) was sequenced during a study of regulatory and conventional T cells in RAG deficiency. The method was immunoSEQ multiplex PCR; TCRdb's version includes in-frame clones alone and lacks a portion of them. The sample holds some 28,000 clones, around nine tenths seen once. The length of the CDR3 is 14 residues. Trimming shortened V by 3 bases and J by 7 bases, and 13 bases separated the two germline ends. The germline V gene has CDR1 GTSNPN and CDR2 SVGIG (reference sequence). The sorted regulatory T cells were CD4+, CD25-high and CD127-low, with genomic DNA sequenced. The same data also contributed to another study, on regulatory T cells. That source adds: Amplification used 52 TRBV primers and 13 TRBJ primers.

The rearrangement joins TRBV30 to TRBJ1-6, with unresolved D. The sample taken for sequencing was Tregs sorted from blood. This receptor was identified in a human donor in good health. The CDR3 sequence is CAWSRREANSPLHF. The DNA of the CDR3 is TGTGCCTGGAGCCGCCGGGAGGCCAATTCACCCCTCCACTTT.